The 32 T cell receptor beta chains in this list originate from one sample, sequenced in a study of blood T cell repertoires in COVID-19. Generated by immunoSEQ multiplex PCR, the TCRdb table keeps only in-frame clones and is missing some. Of 150,000 to 180,000 clones in the sample, roughly 80% were seen once. Sequenced: peripheral blood. All receptors come from a woman aged 60-70 years with COVID-19, enrolled during active disease.

The rearrangement joins TRBV10-1 to TRBJ2-7, with 11 positions matching TRBD1. Looked up from germline, CDR1 is WNHNN and CDR2 is SYGVQD (reference sequence). Trimming cost V 5 bases and J 3 bases; bases outside gene matches: 6. The CDR3 length is 15 residues. The CDR3 loop is CASSLPGQGVYEQYV. Here the CDR3 DNA reads TGCGCCAGCAGTCTACCGGGACAGGGGGTCTACGAGCAGTACGTC.

This clone was observed a handful of times. This chain joins TRBV2 and TRBJ1-5; D unclear. From germline, CDR1 is SNHLY and CDR2 FYNNEI. V was trimmed by 4 bases and J by 1 base, leaving 8 bases between them. The CDR3 has 14 residues. This CDR3 is CASSAVMSNQPQHF. The CDR3 coding sequence is TGTGCCAGCAGTGCGGTTATGAGCAATCAGCCCCAGCATTTT. Complete variable domain (other parts from reference TRBV2 and TRBJ1-5): EPEVTQTPSHQVTQMGQEVILRCVPISNHLYFYWYRQILGQKVEFLVSFYNNEISEKSEIFDDQFSVERPDGSNFTLKIRSTKLEDSAMYFCASSAVMSNQPQHFGDGTRLSIL.

The rearrangement uses TRBV15 and TRBJ1-2; maybe TRBD1 (6 bases). Germline V gene sequence: CDR1 LNHNV, CDR2 YYDKDF (reference sequence). V was trimmed by 5 bases and J by 5 bases, leaving 15 bases between them. CDR3 length equals 14 residues. The CDR3 DNA follows: TGTGCCACCAGCGGACCAGGGAGGGGGTATGGCTACACCTTC. It specifies CATSGPGRGYGYTF.

The V gene is TRBV5-1, the J gene TRBJ1-2; no reliable D call. Trimming left V 3 bases short and J 7 bases short, with 10 bases between. The length of the CDR3 is 12 residues. Germline V gene sequence: CDR1 SGHRS, CDR2 YFSETQ. CDR3 bases: TGCGCCAGCAGCTCCACTACGAGTGGCTACACCTTC. Protein product: CASSSTTSGYTF.

The chain couples TRBV24-1 to TRBJ2-3, with 7 bases fitting TRBD1. Germline V lookup: CDR1 KGHDR, CDR2 SFDVKD. Trimming took 4 bases from V and 4 from J; bases not matched to a gene: 7. The CDR3 covers 15 residues. In DNA, the CDR3 is TGTGCCACCAGTGACCCGACAGGGCCCGCAGATACGCAGTATTTT. Residues: CATSDPTGPADTQYF.

The chain uses TRBV9 and TRBJ1-2; 7 bases match TRBD1. This CDR3 spans 12 amino acids. Germline V gene sequence: CDR1 SGDLS, CDR2 YYNGEE. V dropped 7 bases and J dropped 5; count of bases not matched to a gene: 5. CDR3: CASWDRAYGYTF. In DNA form, the CDR3 reads TGTGCCAGCTGGGACAGAGCGTATGGCTACACCTTC.

This chain uses TRBV10-2 with TRBJ1-6; possible D gene TRBD1, 6 bases. Germline CDR1 is WSHSY and CDR2 is SAAADI. The CDR3 contains 14 residues. V lost 6 bases and J 7 bases, leaving 13 bases between the germline ends. CDR3 nucleotides: TGCGCCAGCAGGGGGGCAGGGATCAATTCACCCCTCCACTTT. Translated, it gives CASRGAGINSPLHF.

The V call is TRBV6-5, the J call TRBJ1-3, with 10 bases matching TRBD1. Losses at the gene ends were 0 bases for V and 4 bases for J; bases not matched to a gene: 3. CDR1 is MNHEY and CDR2 is SVGAGI in the germline V gene. The CDR3 sequence is 16 residues long. The CDR3 bases are TGTGCCAGCAGTTACTCGAAGACAGGGGGCGGAAACACCATATATTTT. This codes for CASSYSKTGGGNTIYF.

V is TRBV7-7 and J is TRBJ2-5, with 10 bases matching TRBD1. Trimming removed 8 bases from V and 2 bases from J; junction bases left unmatched: 11. Germline V gives CDR1 SSHAT, CDR2 FNYEAQ (reference sequence). CDR3 length: 16 amino acids. CDR3 in DNA: TGTGCCAGCTCGACAGGGGGCGCGGAGGTACAAGAGACCCAGTACTTC. It is translated as CASSTGGAEVQETQYF.

This clone was seen only once. The rearrangement links TRBV7-9 to TRBJ2-1; TRBD2 might be the D (6 bases). The germline gives CDR1 SEHNR, CDR2 FQNEAQ (reference sequence). CDR3 size: 17 residues. Deletions cut 5 bases from V and 6 bases from J, with 23 bases between. The CDR3 coding sequence is TGTGCCAGCAGCACCCCTCGGGACTCCTTTGGTCTCAATGAGCAGTTCTTC. This gives the protein CASSTPRDSFGLNEQFF.

CDR3 DNA sequence: TGTGCCAGCAGTAGGCCGGGACTAGCGGACAATGAGCAGTTCTTC. As protein: CASSRPGLADNEQFF. This chain joins TRBV6-5 and TRBJ2-1; TRBD2 matches 11 bases. Trimming took 5 bases from V and 5 from J; bases not matched to a gene: 5. The length of the CDR3 is 15 residues. Looked up from germline, CDR1 is MNHEY and CDR2 is SVGAGI.

The chain links TRBV28 to TRBJ1-5, with 8 bases identical to TRBD1. The V and J ends lost 2 bases and 8 bases, in that order; junction bases with no gene match: 11. Germline loops: CDR1 MDHEN, CDR2 SYDVKM. The CDR3 has 16 amino acids. Here the CDR3 DNA reads TGTGCCAGCAGTTTACTCGACAGGGGCCCTCGCGAGCCCCAGCATTTT. Translated, it gives CASSLLDRGPREPQHF.

This chain uses TRBV29-1 with TRBJ1-5, with 7 bases identical to TRBD1. V was pared by 7 bases and J by 0 bases, with 6 bases of the junction left unmatched. In germline, CDR1 is SQVTM, CDR2 ANQGSEA. The CDR3 totals 14 residues. CDR3 bases: TGCAGCGCCGGGGACAGCCATAGCAATCAGCCCCAGCATTTT. Amino acid sequence: CSAGDSHSNQPQHF.

This chain connects TRBV5-1 to TRBJ1-5, with D possibly matching TRBD1 (5 bases). The CDR3 is 14 amino acids. V lost 1 base to trimming and J lost 4 bases, with 9 bases between them. Germline V gives CDR1 SGHRS, CDR2 YFSETQ. The CDR3 sequence is CASSLLGGNQPQHF. In DNA, the CDR3 is TGCGCCAGCAGCTTGTTGGGGGGAAATCAGCCCCAGCATTTT. Together with reference TRBV5-1 and TRBJ1-5, the CDR3 gives the full variable domain: KAGVTQTPRYLIKTRGQQVTLSCSPISGHRSVSWYQQTPGQGLQFLFEYFSETQRNKGNFPGRFSGRQFSNSRSEMNVSTLELGDSALYLCASSLLGGNQPQHFGDGTRLSIL.

The V and J genes are TRBV10-2 and TRBJ2-1; the match to TRBD1 covers 9 bases. V lost 6 bases to trimming and J lost 7 bases; unmatched junction nucleotides: 10. Germline assignment: CDR1 WSHSY and CDR2 SAAADI. The CDR3 loop spans 15 amino acids. For the CDR3, the DNA is TGCGCCAGCAGGATGGACAGGGGAGGCGCGAATGAGCAGTTCTTC. It translates to CASRMDRGGANEQFF.

The J gene is TRBJ2-5, the V gene TRBV20-1, with 7 bases that match TRBD2. In germline, CDR1 is DFQATT, CDR2 SNEGSKA (reference sequence). This CDR3 is 14 amino acids long. Trimming at V came to 3 bases and at J to 4 bases, leaving 8 bases not matched to a gene. The CDR3 DNA sequence: TGCAGTGCTAGTCGGACTAGTGGCGGAGAGACCCAGTACTTC. This gives the protein CSASRTSGGETQYF.

The chain employs TRBV7-9 and TRBJ2-7, with a tentative D call TRBD2 (5 bases). The CDR3 extends over 14 amino acids. The germline V gene has CDR1 SEHNR and CDR2 FQNEAQ (reference sequence). Trimming shortened V by 4 bases and J by 1 base, and 11 bases separated the two germline ends. CDR3: CASSSSEVSYEQYF. CDR3 DNA sequence: TGTGCCAGCAGCTCCTCGGAGGTGTCCTACGAGCAGTACTTC.

The V and J genes are TRBV10-1 and TRBJ1-2; 8 positions agree with TRBD1. This CDR3 has 12 residues. The V gene end was trimmed by 8 bases and the J gene end by 5 bases; junction bases not matched to a gene: 4. Germline V gene lookup returns CDR1 WNHNN and CDR2 SYGVQD (reference sequence). Written as DNA, the CDR3 is TGCGCCAGCGGACAGGGATCGTATGGCTACACCTTC. It yields the protein CASGQGSYGYTF.

This chain uses TRBV18 with TRBJ2-3, with 9 bases matching TRBD1. V shed 3 bases and J 0 bases; nucleotides not matched to a gene: 7. From germline, CDR1 is KGHSH and CDR2 LQKENI. The CDR3 totals 17 residues. The CDR3 DNA follows: TGTGCCAGCTCACCCCGGGACAGGGCCTCTAGCACAGATACGCAGTATTTT. This gives the protein CASSPRDRASSTDTQYF.

This sequence joins TRBV12-2 and TRBJ2-7; the DNA was not compared with TRBD1, the D call given in the table. TRBV12-2 is a pseudogene segment. This CDR3 has 17 residues. CDR3 in DNA: TGTGCAAGTCGCCCCGGCCCCCCGGGACAGAAGTATCACGAGCAGTACGTC. This gives the protein CASRPGPPGQKYHEQYV.

The genes are TRBV3-1 (or the pseudogene TRBV3-2) and TRBJ1-5; D call uncertain. The CDR3 consists of 14 residues. Germline CDR1 is LGHDT and CDR2 is YNNKEL (reference sequence). The germline V and J ends were trimmed by 4 bases and 4 bases, with 11 bases remaining between them. For the CDR3, the DNA is TGTGCCAGCAGCCCCACAGAATGGAATCAGCCCCAGCATTTT. Translating gives CASSPTEWNQPQHF.

This chain connects TRBV3-1 (or the pseudogene TRBV3-2) to TRBJ1-1; D might be TRBD1 (6 bases). V was pared by 4 bases and J by 6 bases, with 18 bases between. The CDR3 sequence is 15 residues long. CDR1 and CDR2 (germline): LGHDT, YNNKEL (reference sequence). The CDR3 spells CASSRYRVNGAEAFF. CDR3 nucleotide sequence: TGTGCCAGCAGCCGATACAGGGTAAACGGCGCTGAAGCTTTCTTT.

The chain is built from TRBV6-6 and TRBJ1-3, with a tentative D call TRBD1 (6 bases). Germline V gene sequence: CDR1 MNHNY, CDR2 SVGAGI (reference sequence). This CDR3 is built from 13 residues. Trimming took 6 bases from V and 2 from J, leaving 8 bases between them. This chain's CDR3 is CASSTGPGNTIYF. For the CDR3, the DNA is TGTGCCAGCAGCACAGGGCCTGGAAACACCATATATTTT.

With regard to this clone: Other nucleotide sequences in the sample specify the same CDR3. This chain links TRBV5-1 with TRBJ2-2; 7 positions agree with TRBD1. The junction had 6 bases not matched to a gene; V was cut back by 3 bases and J by 1 base. Germline V gives CDR1 SGHRS, CDR2 YFSETQ. The CDR3 runs to 16 residues. The CDR3 here is CASSSGQALNTGELFF. The CDR3 DNA follows: TGCGCCAGCAGCTCTGGACAGGCGTTGAACACCGGGGAGCTGTTTTTT.

The rearrangement joins TRBV6-5 to TRBJ1-1; D unresolved. V shed 7 bases and J shed 8 bases, with 14 bases lying between them. The CDR3 runs to 12 residues. Germline values: CDR1 MNHEY, CDR2 SVGAGI. The CDR3, as DNA: TGTGCCAGCAATTTCAGGAGGGCGGAAGCTTTCTTT. Its protein product is CASNFRRAEAFF.

This chain uses TRBV5-4 with TRBJ2-1; 7 bases align to TRBD2. CDR3 length: 15 residues. J gave up 5 bases and V 1 base, and 6 bases lay outside the gene matches. Germline V gene lookup returns CDR1 SGHNT and CDR2 YYREEE (reference sequence). The DNA for the CDR3 is TGTGCCAGCAGCTTGTCTAGCGGAAACCACAATGAGCAGTTCTTC. This gives the protein CASSLSSGNHNEQFF.

The V and J genes are TRBV11-2 and TRBJ2-1, with D tentatively TRBD2 (6 bases). The germline V and J ends were trimmed by 4 bases and 0 bases, with 10 bases remaining between them. This CDR3 spans 15 amino acids. Germline V gives CDR1 SGHAT, CDR2 FQNNGV. CDR3 protein: CASSSAGHSYNEQFF. CDR3 DNA sequence: TGTGCCAGCAGCTCAGCGGGCCACTCCTACAATGAGCAGTTCTTC.

The chain couples TRBV2 to TRBJ2-3, with 11 bases aligning to TRBD2. The V and J ends lost 4 bases and 3 bases, in that order; junction bases with no gene match: 3. The V gene's germline CDR1 is SNHLY and CDR2 FYNNEI. This CDR3 has 15 residues. The chain's CDR3 is CASSGLAGKTDTQYF. For the CDR3, the DNA is TGTGCCAGCAGTGGACTAGCGGGAAAGACAGATACGCAGTATTTT.

CDR3 nucleotides: TGTGCCAGCAAGCGAAGCCAGGGGGGCACAGATACGCAGTATTTT. Translated, it gives CASKRSQGGTDTQYF. This sequence joins TRBV5-4 and TRBJ2-3; 7 nucleotides line up with TRBD1. Trimming took 6 bases from V and 1 from J; bases not matched to a gene: 8. CDR1 is SGHNT and CDR2 is YYREEE in the germline V gene (reference sequence). The CDR3 runs to 15 residues.

J is TRBJ1-2 and V is TRBV5-4; D remains ambiguous. This CDR3 comprises 16 residues. Germline V CDR1 and CDR2: SGHNT, YYREEE (reference sequence). V lost 2 bases to trimming and J lost 4 bases, with 18 bases between them. The CDR3 bases are TGTGCCAGCAGCTTCCCCAGTTCTCTGGCCCTCTATGGCTACACCTTC. The encoded protein is CASSFPSSLALYGYTF.

V gene TRBV11-2 combines with J gene TRBJ2-1; D may be TRBD1 (7 bases). This CDR3 is 14 amino acids long. Germline-derived CDR1 and CDR2 are SGHAT and FQNNGV. Deletions cut 7 bases from V and 7 bases from J, with 17 bases between. In DNA form, the CDR3 reads TGTGCCAGCACCCCCGGCAGGGGGGCAAATGAGCAGTTCTTC. Its protein is CASTPGRGANEQFF.

The V call is TRBV6-5, the J call TRBJ2-5; TRBD2 matches at 7 bases. The germline V gene encodes CDR1 MNHEY and CDR2 SVGAGI. The CDR3 is 14 amino acids. The ends lost 4 bases at V and 5 bases at J; junction bases unmatched: 7. For the CDR3, the DNA is TGTGCCAGCAGTTTAAGACTAGCCGGGGAGACCCAGTACTTC. Protein sequence: CASSLRLAGETQYF.